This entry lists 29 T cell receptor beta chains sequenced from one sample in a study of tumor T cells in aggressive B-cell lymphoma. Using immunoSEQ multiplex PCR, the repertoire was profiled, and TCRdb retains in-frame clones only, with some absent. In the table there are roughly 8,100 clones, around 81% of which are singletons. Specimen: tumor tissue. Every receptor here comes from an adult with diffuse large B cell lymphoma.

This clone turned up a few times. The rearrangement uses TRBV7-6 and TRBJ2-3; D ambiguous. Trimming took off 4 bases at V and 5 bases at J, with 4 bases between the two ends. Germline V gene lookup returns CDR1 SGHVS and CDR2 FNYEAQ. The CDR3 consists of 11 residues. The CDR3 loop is CASSSRDTQYF. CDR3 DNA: TGTGCCAGCAGCTCTAGAGATACGCAGTATTTT.

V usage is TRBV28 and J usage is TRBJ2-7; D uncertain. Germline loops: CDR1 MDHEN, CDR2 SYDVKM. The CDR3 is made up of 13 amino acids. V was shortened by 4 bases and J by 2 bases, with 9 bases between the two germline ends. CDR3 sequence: CASSSRLAYEQYF. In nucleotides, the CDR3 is TGTGCCAGCAGTTCCCGCTTAGCCTACGAGCAGTACTTC. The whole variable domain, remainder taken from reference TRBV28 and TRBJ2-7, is DVKVTQSSRYLVKRTGEKVFLECVQDMDHENMFWYRQDPGLGLRLIYFSYDVKMKEKGDIPEGYSVSREKKERFSLILESASTNQTSMYLCASSSRLAYEQYFGPGTRLTVT.

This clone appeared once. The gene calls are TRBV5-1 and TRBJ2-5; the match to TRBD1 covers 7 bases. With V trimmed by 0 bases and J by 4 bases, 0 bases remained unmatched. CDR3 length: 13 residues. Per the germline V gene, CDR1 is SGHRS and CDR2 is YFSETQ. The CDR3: CASSLGQGETQYF. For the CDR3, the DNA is TGCGCCAGCAGCTTGGGACAGGGAGAGACCCAGTACTTC.

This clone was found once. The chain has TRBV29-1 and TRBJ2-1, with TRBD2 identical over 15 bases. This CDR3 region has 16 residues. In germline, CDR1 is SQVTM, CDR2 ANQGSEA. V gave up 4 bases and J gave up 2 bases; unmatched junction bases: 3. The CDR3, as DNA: TGCAGCGTTGGAGGGACTAGCGGGAGGCCCTACAATGAGCAGTTCTTC. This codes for CSVGGTSGRPYNEQFF.

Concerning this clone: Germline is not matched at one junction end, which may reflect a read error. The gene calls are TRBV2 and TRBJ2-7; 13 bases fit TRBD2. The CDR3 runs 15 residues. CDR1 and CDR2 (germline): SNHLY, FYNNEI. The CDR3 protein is CASSEGTSGSYEQYF. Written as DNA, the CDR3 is TGTGCCAGCAGTGAAGGGACTAGCGGGAGCTACGAGCAATACTTC.

CDR3 residues: CSAEGGVGTGGTDTQYF. The CDR3 coding sequence is TGCAGCGCCGAAGGGGGGGTTGGGACAGGGGGCACAGATACGCAGTATTTT. The chain recombines TRBV29-1 with TRBJ2-3; 10 bases line up with TRBD1. V trimming: 7 bases; J trimming: 1 base; junction bases outside the gene matches: 14. CDR3 length: 17 residues. Germline V gene data show CDR1 as SQVTM and CDR2 as ANQGSEA.

Here the CDR3 reads CASSRGLAPDTQYF. The CDR3 coding sequence is TGTGCCAGCAGCCGCGGACTAGCCCCAGATACGCAGTATTTT. The chain joins TRBV7-3 to TRBJ2-3, with 8 bases lining up with TRBD2. The CDR3 is made up of 14 amino acids. From germline, CDR1 is SGHTA and CDR2 FQGTGA. J lost 4 bases, V lost 5 bases, and 5 bases had no gene match.

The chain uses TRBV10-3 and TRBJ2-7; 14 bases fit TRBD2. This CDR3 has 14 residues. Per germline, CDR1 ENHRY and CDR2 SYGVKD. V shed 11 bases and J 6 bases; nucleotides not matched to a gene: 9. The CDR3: CAVRLAGGPREQYF. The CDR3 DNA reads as TGTGCCGTCCGACTAGCGGGAGGGCCCCGCGAGCAGTACTTC.

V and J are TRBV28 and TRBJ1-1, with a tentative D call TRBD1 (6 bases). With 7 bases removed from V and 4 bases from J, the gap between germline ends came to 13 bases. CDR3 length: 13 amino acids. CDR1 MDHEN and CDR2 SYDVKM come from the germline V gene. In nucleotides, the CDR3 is TGTGCCAGCATTACCAGGGGCGGCACTGAAGCTTTCTTT. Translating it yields CASITRGGTEAFF.

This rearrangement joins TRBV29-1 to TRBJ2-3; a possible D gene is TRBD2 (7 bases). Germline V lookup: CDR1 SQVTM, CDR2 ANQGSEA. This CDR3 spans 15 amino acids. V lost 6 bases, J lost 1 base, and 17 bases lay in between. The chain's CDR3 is CSVGGGEGGTDTQYF. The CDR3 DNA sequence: TGCAGCGTCGGAGGGGGGGAGGGAGGCACAGATACGCAGTATTTT.

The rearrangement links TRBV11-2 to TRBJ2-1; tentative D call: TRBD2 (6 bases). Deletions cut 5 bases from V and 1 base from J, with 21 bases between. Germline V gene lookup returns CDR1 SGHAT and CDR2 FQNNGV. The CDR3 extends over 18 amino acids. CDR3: CASSPHGSASASYNEQFF. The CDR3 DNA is TGTGCCAGCAGCCCACACGGATCCGCTAGCGCGTCCTACAATGAGCAGTTCTTC.

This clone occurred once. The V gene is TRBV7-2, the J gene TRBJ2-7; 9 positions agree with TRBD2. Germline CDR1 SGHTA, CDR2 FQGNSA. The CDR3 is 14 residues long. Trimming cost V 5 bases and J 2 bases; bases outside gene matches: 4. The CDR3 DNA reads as TGTGCCAGCAGCCTTGCGGGAGGGCCCTACGAGCAGTACTTC. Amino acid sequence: CASSLAGGPYEQYF. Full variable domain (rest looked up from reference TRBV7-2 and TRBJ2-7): GAGVSQSPSNKVTEKGKDVELRCDPISGHTALYWYRQSLGQGLEFLIYFQGNSAPDKSGLPSDRFSAERTGGSVSTLTIQRTQQEDSAVYLCASSLAGGPYEQYFGPGTRLTVT.

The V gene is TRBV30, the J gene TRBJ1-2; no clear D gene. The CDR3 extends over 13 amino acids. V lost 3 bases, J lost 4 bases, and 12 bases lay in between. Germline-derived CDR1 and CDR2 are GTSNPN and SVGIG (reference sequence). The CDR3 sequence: CAWSPGRSYGYTF. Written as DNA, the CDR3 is TGTGCCTGGAGCCCTGGAAGGAGCTATGGCTACACCTTC.

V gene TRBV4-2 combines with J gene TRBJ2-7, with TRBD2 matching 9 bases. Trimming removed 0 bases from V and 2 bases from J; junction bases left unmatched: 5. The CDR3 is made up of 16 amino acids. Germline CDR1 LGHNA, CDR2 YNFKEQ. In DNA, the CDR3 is TGTGCCAGCAGCCAAGATTTGGTAGCGGGAGCCTACGAGCAGTACTTC. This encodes CASSQDLVAGAYEQYF.

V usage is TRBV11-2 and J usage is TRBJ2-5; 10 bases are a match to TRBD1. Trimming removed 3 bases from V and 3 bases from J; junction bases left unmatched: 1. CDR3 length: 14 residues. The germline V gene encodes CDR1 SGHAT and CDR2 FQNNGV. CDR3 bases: TGTGCCAGCAGCTTCGGGACAGGGGAAGAGACCCAGTACTTC. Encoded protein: CASSFGTGEETQYF.

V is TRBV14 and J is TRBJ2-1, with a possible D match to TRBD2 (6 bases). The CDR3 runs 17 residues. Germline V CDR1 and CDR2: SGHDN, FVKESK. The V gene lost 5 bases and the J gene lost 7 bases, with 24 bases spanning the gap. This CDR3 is CASSDPTWGRYQNEQFF. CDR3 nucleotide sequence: TGTGCCAGCAGCGACCCCACTTGGGGGAGGTATCAAAATGAGCAGTTCTTC.

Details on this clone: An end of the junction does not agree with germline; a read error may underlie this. CDR3 DNA sequence: TGCAGCGCCGACGACAGGGGTAGTGGCTACACTTTC. Its translation is CSADDRGSGYTF. The chain is built from TRBV29-1 and TRBJ1-2; TRBD1 matches 8 bases. CDR1 is SQVTM, CDR2 ANQGSEA, per germline. This CDR3 has 12 residues. Looking up the rest from reference TRBV29-1 and TRBJ1-2 gives the full variable domain: SAVISQKPSRDICQRGTSLTIQCQVDSQVTMMFWYRQQPGQSLTLIATANQGSEATYESGFVIDKFPISRPNLTFSTLTVSNMSPEDSSIYLCSADDRGSGYTFGSGTRLTVV.

CDR3 sequence: CASTNNPGEQYF. CDR3 DNA: TGTGCCAGCACCAATAATCCCGGCGAGCAGTACTTC. The V gene is TRBV7-9, the J gene TRBJ2-7; D unclear. V shed 7 bases and J shed 6 bases, with 13 bases lying between them. The length of the CDR3 is 12 residues. Germline V gene sequence: CDR1 SEHNR, CDR2 FQNEAQ (reference sequence). Full variable domain (rest looked up from reference TRBV7-9 and TRBJ2-7): DTGVSQNPRHKITKRGQNVTFRCDPISEHNRLYWYRQTLGQGPEFLTYFQNEAQLEKSRLLSDRFSAERPKGSFSTLEIQRTEQGDSAMYLCASTNNPGEQYFGPGTRLTVT.

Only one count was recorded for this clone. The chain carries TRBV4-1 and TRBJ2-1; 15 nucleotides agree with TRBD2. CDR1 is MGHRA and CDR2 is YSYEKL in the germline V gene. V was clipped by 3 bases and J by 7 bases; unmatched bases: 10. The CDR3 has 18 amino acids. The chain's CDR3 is CASSHPRTSGRAGNEQFF. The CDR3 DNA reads TGCGCCAGCAGCCACCCTCGGACTAGCGGGAGGGCCGGGAATGAGCAGTTCTTC.

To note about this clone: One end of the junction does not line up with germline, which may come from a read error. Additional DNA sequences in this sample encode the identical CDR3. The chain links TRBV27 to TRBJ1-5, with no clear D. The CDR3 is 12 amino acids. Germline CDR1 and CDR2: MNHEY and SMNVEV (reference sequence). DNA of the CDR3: TGCGCCAGCAGTTTACCCGATCAGCCCCAGCATTTT. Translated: CASSLPDQPQHF.

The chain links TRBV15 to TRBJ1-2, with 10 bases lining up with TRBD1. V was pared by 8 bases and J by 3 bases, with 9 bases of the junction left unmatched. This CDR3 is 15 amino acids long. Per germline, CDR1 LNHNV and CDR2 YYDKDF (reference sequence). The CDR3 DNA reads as TGTGCCACCTCCGGGACAGGGGTTGAGGACTATGGCTACACCTTC. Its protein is CATSGTGVEDYGYTF.

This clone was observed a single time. CDR3 amino acids: CASSEGGSSYEQYF. DNA of the CDR3: TGTGCCAGCAGTGAGGGCGGGAGCTCCTACGAGCAGTACTTC. The J gene is TRBJ2-7, the V gene TRBV6-1; 7 bases fit TRBD2. Germline V lookup: CDR1 MNHNS, CDR2 SASEGT. The length of the CDR3 is 14 residues. Trimming at V came to 3 bases and at J to 0 bases, leaving 2 bases not matched to a gene.

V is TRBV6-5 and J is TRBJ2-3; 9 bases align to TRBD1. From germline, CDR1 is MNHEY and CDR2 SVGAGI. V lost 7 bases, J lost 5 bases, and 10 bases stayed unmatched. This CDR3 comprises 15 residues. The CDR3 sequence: CASKKQGALGDTQYF. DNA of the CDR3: TGTGCCAGCAAAAAACAGGGGGCTTTGGGAGATACGCAGTATTTT.

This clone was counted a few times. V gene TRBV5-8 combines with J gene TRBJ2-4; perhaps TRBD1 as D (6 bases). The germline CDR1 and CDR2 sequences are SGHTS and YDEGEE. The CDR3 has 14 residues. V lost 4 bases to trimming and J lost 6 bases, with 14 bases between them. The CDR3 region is CASSLQGPGNIQYF. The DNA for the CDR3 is TGTGCCAGCAGCCTACAGGGACCGGGAAACATTCAGTACTTC.

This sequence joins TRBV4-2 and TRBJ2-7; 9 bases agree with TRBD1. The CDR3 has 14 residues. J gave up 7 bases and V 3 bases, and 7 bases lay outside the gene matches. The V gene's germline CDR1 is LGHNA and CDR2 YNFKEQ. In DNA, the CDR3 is TGTGCCAGCAGCCATGGGACAGGGACGGGTGAGCAGTACTTC. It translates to CASSHGTGTGEQYF.

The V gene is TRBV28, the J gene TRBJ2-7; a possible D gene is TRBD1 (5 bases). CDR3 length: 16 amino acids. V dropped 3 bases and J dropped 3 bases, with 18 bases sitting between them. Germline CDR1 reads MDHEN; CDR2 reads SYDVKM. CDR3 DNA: TGTGCCAGCAGTTTCCCAAGGGGTTCCATCTACTACGAGCAGTACTTC. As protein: CASSFPRGSIYYEQYF.

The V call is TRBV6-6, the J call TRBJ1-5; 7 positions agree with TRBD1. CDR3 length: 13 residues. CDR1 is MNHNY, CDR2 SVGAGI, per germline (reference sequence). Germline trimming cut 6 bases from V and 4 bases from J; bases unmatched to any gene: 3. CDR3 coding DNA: TGTGCCAGCAGGGGACAGCAGAATCAGCCCCAGCATTTT. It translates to CASRGQQNQPQHF.

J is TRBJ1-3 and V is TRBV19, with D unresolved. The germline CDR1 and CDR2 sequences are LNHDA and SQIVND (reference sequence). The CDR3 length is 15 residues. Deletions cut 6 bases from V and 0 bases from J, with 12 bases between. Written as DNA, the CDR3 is TGTGCCAGTAGCCCCCGACACATCTCTGGAAACACCATATATTTT. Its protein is CASSPRHISGNTIYF.

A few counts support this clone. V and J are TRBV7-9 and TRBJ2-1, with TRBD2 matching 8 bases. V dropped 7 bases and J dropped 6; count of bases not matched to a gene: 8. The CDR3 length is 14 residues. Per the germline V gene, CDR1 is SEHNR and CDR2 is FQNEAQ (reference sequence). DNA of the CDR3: TGTGCCAGCACCTACCAAGCGGGAGTCAATGAGCAGTTCTTC. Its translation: CASTYQAGVNEQFF.